The rows below give T cell receptor beta chains drawn from one sample of a study of OX40 agonist ivuxolimab in advanced cancers. Sequencing used immunoSEQ multiplex PCR; TCRdb keeps in-frame clones, though not all of them. The sample holds about 100,000 clones, around 85% seen once. The sequencing here drew on CD4+ or CD8+ T cells sorted from blood, taken in a trial of the OX40 agonist ivuxolimab. The receptors originated from an adult with an advanced solid tumor such as melanoma, head and neck, liver or kidney cancer. Both conserved end residues are part of each CDR3. D genes are given only for firm matches. Clone size is shown for a subset of rows, as once, few, many or a class of expanded clone.

d_gene: -
abundance: -
j_gene: TRBJ1-1
v_gene: TRBV19
CDR3aa: CASKRGLQAYSIDTEAFF
CDR3nt: TGTGCCAGTAAACGGGGTTTACAGGCATATTCTATCGACACTGAAGCTTTCTTT

d_gene: TRBD2
abundance: -
j_gene: TRBJ2-7
v_gene: TRBV11-2
CDR3aa: CASSLPGGYEQYF
CDR3nt: TGTGCCAGCAGCTTGCCCGGGGGGTACGAGCAGTACTTC

d_gene: -
abundance: -
j_gene: TRBJ1-3
v_gene: TRBV19
CDR3aa: CASSARQYSGNTIYF
CDR3nt: TGTGCCAGTAGTGCCCGACAGTACTCTGGAAACACCATATATTTT

d_gene: TRBD1
abundance: -
j_gene: TRBJ1-2
v_gene: TRBV6-5
CDR3aa: CASSRTGANYGYTF
CDR3nt: TGTGCCAGCAGTAGGACAGGAGCGAACTATGGCTACACCTTC

d_gene: -
abundance: -
j_gene: TRBJ2-4
v_gene: TRBV6-5
CDR3aa: CASSIGDIQYF
CDR3nt: TGTGCCAGCAGTATAGGGGACATTCAGTACTTC

d_gene: TRBD2
abundance: -
j_gene: TRBJ2-7
v_gene: TRBV7-9
CDR3aa: CASSRTSGGPTYEQYF
CDR3nt: TGTGCCAGCAGTCGGACTAGCGGGGGGCCGACCTACGAGCAGTACTTC

d_gene: TRBD2
abundance: -
j_gene: TRBJ2-5
v_gene: TRBV11-2
CDR3aa: CASSPGPLAGGFTQYF
CDR3nt: TGTGCCAGCAGCCCCGGGCCGCTAGCGGGGGGATTTACCCAGTACTTC

d_gene: TRBD1
abundance: once
j_gene: TRBJ1-2
v_gene: TRBV2
CDR3aa: CASREDRGLYGYTF
CDR3nt: TGTGCCAGCAGGGAGGACAGGGGGCTTTACGGCTACACCTTC

d_gene: -
abundance: -
j_gene: TRBJ2-5
v_gene: TRBV25-1
CDR3aa: CASSTLGQETQYF
CDR3nt: TGTGCCAGCAGTACCCTAGGGCAAGAGACCCAGTACTTC

d_gene: -
abundance: -
j_gene: TRBJ1-6
v_gene: TRBV30
CDR3aa: CAWSAAADRPYSPLHF
CDR3nt: TGTGCCTGGAGCGCCGCCGCCGACAGGCCTTATTCACCCCTCCACTTT

d_gene: -
abundance: few
j_gene: TRBJ2-5
v_gene: TRBV18
CDR3aa: CASSLERGAAETQYF
CDR3nt: TGTGCCAGCTCACTAGAAAGAGGGGCCGCAGAGACCCAGTACTTC

d_gene: -
abundance: -
j_gene: TRBJ2-2
v_gene: TRBV19
CDR3aa: CASQRDSSAGTGELFF
CDR3nt: TGTGCCAGTCAGAGGGACTCTTCGGCCGGCACCGGGGAGCTGTTTTTT

d_gene: -
abundance: -
j_gene: TRBJ1-4
v_gene: TRBV7-2
CDR3aa: CASSRAAATNEKLFF
CDR3nt: TGTGCCAGCAGCCGGGCGGCTGCAACTAATGAAAAACTGTTTTTT

d_gene: -
abundance: once
j_gene: TRBJ1-1
v_gene: TRBV10-3
CDR3aa: CAIRPQANTEAFF
CDR3nt: TGTGCCATCAGGCCACAGGCGAACACTGAAGCTTTCTTT

d_gene: -
abundance: -
j_gene: TRBJ2-3
v_gene: TRBV7-9
CDR3aa: CASSLLRPGTDTQYF
CDR3nt: TGTGCCAGCAGCTTACTGCGTCCGGGGACAGATACGCAGTATTTT

d_gene: -
abundance: -
j_gene: TRBJ1-2
v_gene: TRBV7-9
CDR3aa: CASSFAGYGYTF
CDR3nt: TGTGCCAGCAGCTTTGCCGGCTATGGCTACACCTTC

d_gene: -
abundance: -
j_gene: TRBJ2-2
v_gene: TRBV27
CDR3aa: CASSQGIVGELFF
CDR3nt: TGTGCCAGCAGCCAGGGTATAGTTGGGGAGCTGTTTTTT

d_gene: -
abundance: -
j_gene: TRBJ2-4
v_gene: TRBV6-1
CDR3aa: CASSGRFAELGIQYF
CDR3nt: TGTGCCAGCAGTGGTAGGTTCGCGGAACTAGGAATTCAGTACTTC

d_gene: -
abundance: -
j_gene: TRBJ1-1
v_gene: TRBV9
CDR3aa: CASSNSSSTEAFF
CDR3nt: TGTGCCAGCAGCAACAGCTCTTCCACTGAAGCTTTCTTT

d_gene: TRBD1
abundance: -
j_gene: TRBJ2-2
v_gene: TRBV11-3
CDR3aa: CASSPGQGANTGELFF
CDR3nt: TGTGCCAGCAGCCCGGGACAGGGGGCGAACACCGGGGAGCTGTTTTTT

d_gene: -
abundance: -
j_gene: TRBJ2-2
v_gene: TRBV4-1
CDR3aa: CASSDRGNTGELFF
CDR3nt: TGCGCCAGCAGCGATAGGGGGAACACCGGGGAGCTGTTTTTT

d_gene: -
abundance: -
j_gene: TRBJ1-1
v_gene: TRBV20-1
CDR3aa: CSALVNTEAFF
CDR3nt: TGCAGTGCTTTGGTGAACACTGAAGCTTTCTTT

d_gene: -
abundance: -
j_gene: TRBJ1-5
v_gene: TRBV15
CDR3aa: CATSRDPGLGQPQHF
CDR3nt: TGTGCCACCAGCAGAGATCCGGGATTGGGTCAGCCCCAGCATTTT

d_gene: -
abundance: -
j_gene: TRBJ2-1
v_gene: TRBV1
CDR3aa: CTSSPNPGTGVAYNEQFF
CDR3nt: TGCACCAGCAGCCCTAACCCCGGGACAGGGGTCGCCTACAATGAGCAGTTCTTC

d_gene: -
abundance: -
j_gene: TRBJ1-1
v_gene: TRBV27
CDR3aa: CASSLLGSTEAFF
CDR3nt: TGTGCCAGCAGTTTATTGGGGTCCACTGAAGCTTTCTTT

d_gene: -
abundance: -
j_gene: TRBJ1-4
v_gene: TRBV19
CDR3aa: CASSIEGTRGKLFF
CDR3nt: TGTGCCAGTAGTATAGAAGGGACCCGGGGAAAACTGTTTTTT

d_gene: -
abundance: -
j_gene: TRBJ1-4
v_gene: TRBV6-1
CDR3aa: CASSGRGEKLFF
CDR3nt: TGTGCCAGCAGTGGCCGGGGTGAAAAACTGTTTTTT

d_gene: -
abundance: -
j_gene: TRBJ2-3
v_gene: TRBV6-6
CDR3aa: CASSSLDTQYF
CDR3nt: TGTGCCAGCAGTTCACTAGATACGCAGTATTTT

d_gene: TRBD2
abundance: once
j_gene: TRBJ2-1
v_gene: TRBV5-1
CDR3aa: CASSLAGGEQFF
CDR3nt: TGCGCCAGCAGCTTGGCGGGGGGTGAGCAGTTCTTC

d_gene: -
abundance: -
j_gene: TRBJ2-1
v_gene: TRBV5-1
CDR3aa: CASRDSKPYNEQFF
CDR3nt: TGCGCCAGTAGAGACAGCAAGCCTTACAATGAGCAGTTCTTC

d_gene: -
abundance: -
j_gene: TRBJ1-1
v_gene: TRBV30
CDR3aa: CAWSPGTVNTEAFF
CDR3nt: TGTGCCTGGAGTCCGGGAACAGTCAACACTGAAGCTTTCTTT

d_gene: -
abundance: -
j_gene: TRBJ2-5
v_gene: TRBV19
CDR3aa: CASSIQGTETQYF
CDR3nt: TGTGCCAGTAGTATACAGGGTACAGAGACCCAGTACTTC

d_gene: -
abundance: -
j_gene: TRBJ1-5
v_gene: TRBV27
CDR3aa: CASSLYRDGTQPQHF
CDR3nt: TGTGCCAGCAGTTTATACAGGGATGGAACTCAGCCCCAGCATTTT

d_gene: TRBD2
abundance: -
j_gene: TRBJ2-1
v_gene: TRBV7-6
CDR3aa: CASSLGPSGPSRDNEQFF
CDR3nt: TGTGCCAGCAGCTTAGGTCCTAGCGGGCCCTCGCGGGACAATGAGCAGTTCTTC

d_gene: TRBD2
abundance: -
j_gene: TRBJ2-1
v_gene: TRBV18
CDR3aa: CASSPQSGRNNEQFF
CDR3nt: TGTGCCAGCTCACCACAGAGCGGGAGGAATAATGAGCAGTTCTTC

d_gene: -
abundance: -
j_gene: TRBJ1-1
v_gene: TRBV27
CDR3aa: CASSERGPEAEAFF
CDR3nt: TGTGCCAGCAGCGAGAGGGGCCCCGAGGCTGAAGCTTTCTTT

d_gene: -
abundance: once
j_gene: TRBJ1-4
v_gene: TRBV7-6
CDR3aa: CASSLGATKEKLFF
CDR3nt: TGTGCCAGCAGCTTGGGGGCTACGAAGGAAAAACTGTTTTTT

d_gene: -
abundance: -
j_gene: TRBJ2-6
v_gene: TRBV30
CDR3aa: CAWSRGQSSGANVLTF
CDR3nt: TGTGCCTGGAGTAGAGGACAGAGCTCTGGGGCCAACGTCCTGACTTTC

d_gene: -
abundance: -
j_gene: TRBJ2-1
v_gene: TRBV7-2
CDR3aa: CASSLVRGSGEQFF
CDR3nt: TGTGCCAGCAGCTTAGTTCGGGGGTCGGGTGAGCAGTTCTTC

d_gene: -
abundance: -
j_gene: TRBJ1-4
v_gene: TRBV6-6
CDR3aa: CASSPGVSLFF
CDR3nt: TGTGCCAGCAGCCCTGGAGTGAGCCTGTTTTTT

d_gene: -
abundance: -
j_gene: TRBJ2-1
v_gene: TRBV2
CDR3aa: CASSSGTDYNEQFF
CDR3nt: TGTGCCAGCAGCTCCGGGACGGACTACAATGAGCAGTTCTTC

d_gene: -
abundance: -
j_gene: TRBJ2-1
v_gene: TRBV6-6
CDR3aa: CASNNAYNEQFF
CDR3nt: TGTGCCAGCAATAACGCTTACAATGAGCAGTTCTTC

d_gene: -
abundance: -
j_gene: TRBJ2-1
v_gene: TRBV7-2
CDR3aa: CASSLYGSTYNEQFF
CDR3nt: TGTGCCAGCAGCTTATACGGGAGCACCTACAATGAGCAGTTCTTC

d_gene: TRBD1
abundance: -
j_gene: TRBJ2-5
v_gene: TRBV7-4
CDR3aa: CASSLMIRTGVRETQYF
CDR3nt: TGTGCCAGCAGCTTAATGATCCGAACAGGGGTCCGCGAGACCCAGTACTTC

d_gene: TRBD2
abundance: -
j_gene: TRBJ2-7
v_gene: TRBV7-2
CDR3aa: CASSLGLAGPLVEQYF
CDR3nt: TGTGCCAGCAGCTTAGGGCTAGCGGGACCCCTGGTGGAGCAGTACTTC

d_gene: TRBD1
abundance: once
j_gene: TRBJ2-7
v_gene: TRBV7-8
CDR3aa: CASSSRGTGYEQYF
CDR3nt: TGTGCCAGCAGCTCCCGCGGGACAGGGTACGAGCAGTACTTC